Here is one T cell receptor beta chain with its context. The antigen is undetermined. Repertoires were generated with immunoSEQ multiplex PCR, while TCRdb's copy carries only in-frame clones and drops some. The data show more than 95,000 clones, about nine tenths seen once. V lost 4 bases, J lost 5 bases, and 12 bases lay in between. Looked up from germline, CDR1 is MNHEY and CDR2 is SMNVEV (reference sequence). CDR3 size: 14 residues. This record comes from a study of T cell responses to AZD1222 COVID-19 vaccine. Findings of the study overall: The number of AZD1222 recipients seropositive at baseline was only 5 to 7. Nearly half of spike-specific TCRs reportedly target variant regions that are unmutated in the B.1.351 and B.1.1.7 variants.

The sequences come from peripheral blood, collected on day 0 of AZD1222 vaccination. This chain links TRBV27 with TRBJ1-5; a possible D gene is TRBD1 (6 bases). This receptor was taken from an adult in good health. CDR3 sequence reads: CASSSTGSYQPQHF. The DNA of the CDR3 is TGTGCCAGCAGTTCGACAGGCTCCTATCAGCCCCAGCATTTT.